This T cell receptor (beta chain) emerged from a study of blood T cell repertoires in COVID-19. The CDR3 is 16 residues long. Germline CDR1 ENHRY, CDR2 SYGVKD. Trimming took 0 bases from V and 4 from J; bases not matched to a gene: 8. Repertoires were generated with immunoSEQ multiplex PCR, while TCRdb's copy carries only in-frame clones and drops some. The sample contains over 200,000 clones, 75% to 90% of which appear only once. Sequencing was performed on peripheral blood. This chain links TRBV10-3 with TRBJ2-5; 7 bases map to TRBD1. The receptor was isolated from a woman in her thirties or forties with acute or convalescent COVID-19. The CDR3 sequence is CAISESGRGLGETQYF. The CDR3 DNA sequence: TGTGCCATCAGTGAGTCGGGCAGGGGGTTAGGAGAGACCCAGTACTTC.